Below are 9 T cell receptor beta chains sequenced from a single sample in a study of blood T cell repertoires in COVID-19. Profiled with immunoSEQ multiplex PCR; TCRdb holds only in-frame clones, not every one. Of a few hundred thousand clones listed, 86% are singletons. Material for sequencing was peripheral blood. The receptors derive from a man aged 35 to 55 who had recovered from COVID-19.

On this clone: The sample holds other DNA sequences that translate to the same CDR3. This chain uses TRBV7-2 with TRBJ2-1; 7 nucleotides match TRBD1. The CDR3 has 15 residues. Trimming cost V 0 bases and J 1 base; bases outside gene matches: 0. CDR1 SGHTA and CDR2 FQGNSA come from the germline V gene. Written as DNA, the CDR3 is TGTGCCAGCAGCTTAGCCAGGGGGTCCTACAATGAGCAGTTCTTC. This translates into CASSLARGSYNEQFF.

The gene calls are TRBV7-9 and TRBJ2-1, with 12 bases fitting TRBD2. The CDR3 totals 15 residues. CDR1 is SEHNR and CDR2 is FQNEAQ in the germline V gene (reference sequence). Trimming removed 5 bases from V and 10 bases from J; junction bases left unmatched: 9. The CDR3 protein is CASSGRTSGEREQFF. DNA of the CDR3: TGTGCCAGCAGCGGCCGGACTAGCGGGGAAAGAGAGCAGTTCTTC. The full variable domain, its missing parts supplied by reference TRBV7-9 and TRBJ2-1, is DTGVSQNPRHKITKRGQNVTFRCDPISEHNRLYWYRQTLGQGPEFLTYFQNEAQLEKSRLLSDRFSAERPKGSFSTLEIQRTEQGDSAMYLCASSGRTSGEREQFFGPGTRLTVL.

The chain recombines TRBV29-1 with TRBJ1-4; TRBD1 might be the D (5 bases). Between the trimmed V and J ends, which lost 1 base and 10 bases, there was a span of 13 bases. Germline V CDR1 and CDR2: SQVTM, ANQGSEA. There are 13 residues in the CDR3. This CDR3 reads CSVEGTRTGKLFF. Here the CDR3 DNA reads TGCAGCGTTGAAGGGACAAGGACCGGAAAACTGTTTTTT.

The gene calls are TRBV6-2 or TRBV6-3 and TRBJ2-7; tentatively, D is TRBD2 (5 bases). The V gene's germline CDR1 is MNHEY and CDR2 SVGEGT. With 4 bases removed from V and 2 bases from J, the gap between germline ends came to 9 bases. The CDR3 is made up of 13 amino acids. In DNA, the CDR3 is TGTGCCAGCAGTTCGAGGGATACCTACGAGCAGTACTTC. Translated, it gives CASSSRDTYEQYF.

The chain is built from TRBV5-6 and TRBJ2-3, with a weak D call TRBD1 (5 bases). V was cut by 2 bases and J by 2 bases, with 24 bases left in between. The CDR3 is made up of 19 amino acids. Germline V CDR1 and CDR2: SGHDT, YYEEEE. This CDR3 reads CASSFSEPLGPRPTDTQYF. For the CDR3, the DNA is TGTGCCAGCAGCTTTTCGGAGCCCTTGGGGCCGAGGCCCACAGATACGCAGTATTTT.

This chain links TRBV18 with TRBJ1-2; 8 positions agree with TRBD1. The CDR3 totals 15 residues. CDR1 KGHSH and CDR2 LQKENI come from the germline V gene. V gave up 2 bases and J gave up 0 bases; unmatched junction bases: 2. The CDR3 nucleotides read TGTGCCAGCTCACCAGAGACAGGGGCTAACTATGGCTACACCTTC. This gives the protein CASSPETGANYGYTF.

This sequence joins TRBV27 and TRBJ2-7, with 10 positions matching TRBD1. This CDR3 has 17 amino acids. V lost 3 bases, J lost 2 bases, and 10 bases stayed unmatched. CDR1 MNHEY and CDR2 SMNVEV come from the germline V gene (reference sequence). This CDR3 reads CASSFSSGQGMAYEQYF. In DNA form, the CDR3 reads TGTGCCAGCAGTTTTTCTTCGGGACAGGGGATGGCCTACGAGCAGTACTTC.

CDR3 amino acids: CAFYYRAFFNYGYTF. The CDR3 DNA reads TGTGCCTTCTACTACAGGGCTTTCTTTAACTATGGCTACACCTTC. This chain uses TRBV30 with TRBJ1-2, with D possibly matching TRBD1 (6 bases). Looked up from germline, CDR1 is GTSNPN and CDR2 is SVGIG (reference sequence). This CDR3 comprises 15 residues. The ends were cut back, 7 bases at V and 1 base at J, with 19 bases in the middle.

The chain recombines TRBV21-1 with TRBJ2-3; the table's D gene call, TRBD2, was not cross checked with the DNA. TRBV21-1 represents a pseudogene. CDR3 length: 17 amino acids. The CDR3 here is CASSGFFSGGGTDTQYF. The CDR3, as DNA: TGTGCCAGCAGCGGTTTTTTTAGCGGGGGGGGCACAGATACGCAGTATTTT.